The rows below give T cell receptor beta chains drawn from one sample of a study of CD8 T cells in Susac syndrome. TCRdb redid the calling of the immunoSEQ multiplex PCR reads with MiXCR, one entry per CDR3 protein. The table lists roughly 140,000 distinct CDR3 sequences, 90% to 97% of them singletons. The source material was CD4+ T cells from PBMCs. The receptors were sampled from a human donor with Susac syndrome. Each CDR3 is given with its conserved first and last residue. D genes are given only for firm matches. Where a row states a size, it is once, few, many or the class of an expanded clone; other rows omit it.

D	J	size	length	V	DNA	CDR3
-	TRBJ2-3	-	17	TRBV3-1	TGTGCCAGCAGCCAAGATCGCCTCCACATACCTTCAGATACGCAGTATTTT	CASSQDRLHIPSDTQYF
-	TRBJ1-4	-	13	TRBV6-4	TGTGCCAGCAGTGCAGACAGAGGTGAAAAACTGTTTTTT	CASSADRGEKLFF
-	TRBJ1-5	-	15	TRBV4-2	TGTGCCAGCAGCCAAGAGTTCAGGGGCGATCAGCCCCAGCATTTT	CASSQEFRGDQPQHF
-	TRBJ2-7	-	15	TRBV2	TGTGCCAGCAGTGAAGCACGGCCCAGGGGCGACGAGCAGTACTTC	CASSEARPRGDEQYF
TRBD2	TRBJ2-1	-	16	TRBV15	TGTGCCACCAGCAGAGGGCCGGGACTAGCAAGAAATGAGCAGTTCTTC	CATSRGPGLARNEQFF
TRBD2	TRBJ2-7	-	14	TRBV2	TGTGCCAGCAGCCGGGGGACTAGCGGCTACGAGCAGTACTTC	CASSRGTSGYEQYF
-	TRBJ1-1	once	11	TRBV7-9	TGTGCCAGCAGCGACTGGGAAGAAGCTTTCTTT	CASSDWEEAFF
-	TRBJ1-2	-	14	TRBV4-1	TGCGCCAGCAGCCAAGGCCGGGCAGAAACTGTCTACACCTTC	CASSQGRAETVYTF
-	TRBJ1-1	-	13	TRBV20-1	TGCAGTGCTAGCAGAGTAGTGAACACTGAAGCTTTCTTT	CSASRVVNTEAFF
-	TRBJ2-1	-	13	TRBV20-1	TGCAGAACCGGGATCTCCAAAGGGAATGAGCAGTTCTTC	CRTGISKGNEQFF
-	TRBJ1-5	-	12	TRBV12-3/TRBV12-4	TGTGCCAGCATGGGGGAGTTGGGGCCCCAGCATTTT	CASMGELGPQHF
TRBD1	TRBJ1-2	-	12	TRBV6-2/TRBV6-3	TGTGCCAGCAGCGACAGGGTAGGAGGCTACACCTTC	CASSDRVGGYTF
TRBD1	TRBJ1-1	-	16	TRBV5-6	TGTGCCAGCACCGAGACAGGGTTTTGGGTGAACACTGAAGCTTTCTTT	CASTETGFWVNTEAFF
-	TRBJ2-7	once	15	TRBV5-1	TGCGCCAGCAGCCCCGACGGCAGGGGATACTACGAGCAGTACTTC	CASSPDGRGYYEQYF
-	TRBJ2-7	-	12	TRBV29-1	TGCAGCGTCCCCGGGGCCACCTACGAGCAGTACTTC	CSVPGATYEQYF
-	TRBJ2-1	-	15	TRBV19	TGTGCCAGTAGCACCCCGGGCCTGGCGGACAATGAGCAGTTCTTC	CASSTPGLADNEQFF
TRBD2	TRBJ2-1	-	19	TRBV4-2	TGTGCCAGCAGCCAAGATTTATCTAGCGGGAGGGCCTATAAACTCGGGCAGTTCTTC	CASSQDLSSGRAYKLGQFF
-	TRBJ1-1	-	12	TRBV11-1	TGTGCCAGCAGCTTAGGAGCTGGCGGGGCTTTCTTT	CASSLGAGGAFF
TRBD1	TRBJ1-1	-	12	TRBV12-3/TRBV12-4	TGTGCCAGCAGTTGGGACAGGGCTGAAGCTTTCTTT	CASSWDRAEAFF
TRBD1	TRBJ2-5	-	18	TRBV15	TGTGCCACCAGCAGATTGGGACAGGGAATTGGGCAAGATTGGACCCAGTACTTC	CATSRLGQGIGQDWTQYF
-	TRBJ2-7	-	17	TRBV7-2	TGTGCCAGCAGCTTCGAACACGGAGAACTAGGAATCTACGAGCAGTACTTC	CASSFEHGELGIYEQYF
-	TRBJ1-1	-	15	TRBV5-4	TGTGCCAGCAGCTTGGGGGGACCTATGAACACTGAAGCTTTCTTT	CASSLGGPMNTEAFF
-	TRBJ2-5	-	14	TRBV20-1	TGCAGTGCTAGTAGCCAGGGGATCGTAGAGACCCAGTACTTC	CSASSQGIVETQYF
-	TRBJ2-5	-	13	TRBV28	TGTGCCAGCAGGACACAGGGTAGGGAGACCCAGTACTTC	CASRTQGRETQYF
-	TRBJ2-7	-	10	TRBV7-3	TGTGCCAGCCTGCCTTACGAGCAGTACTTC	CASLPYEQYF
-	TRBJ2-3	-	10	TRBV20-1	TGCAGTGCTTGGAAAACAACGCAGTATTTT	CSAWKTTQYF
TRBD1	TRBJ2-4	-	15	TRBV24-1	TGTGCCACCAGTGAGGGGAGACAGGGGGGAGACATTCAGTACTTC	CATSEGRQGGDIQYF
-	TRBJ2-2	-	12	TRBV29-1	TGCAGCGTTGCTGGCAGCAACGGGGAGCTGTTTTTT	CSVAGSNGELFF
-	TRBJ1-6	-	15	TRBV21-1	TGTGCCAGCAGCAAAAGGCACGGGTATAATTCACCCCTCCACTTT	CASSKRHGYNSPLHF
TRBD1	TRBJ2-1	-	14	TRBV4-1	TGCGCCAGCCGGGAGACAGGGGGTTTTTATGAGCAGTTCTTC	CASRETGGFYEQFF
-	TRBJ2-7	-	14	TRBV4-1	TGCGCCAGCAGCCAAGAACAGGGATGGCGCGAGCAGTACTTC	CASSQEQGWREQYF
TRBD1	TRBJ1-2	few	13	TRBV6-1	TGTGCCAGCACTGAGGACAGGGGGCTTGGCTACACCTTC	CASTEDRGLGYTF
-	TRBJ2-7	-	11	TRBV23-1	TGCGCCAGCCTTCAGGGCTACGAGCAGTACTTC	CASLQGYEQYF
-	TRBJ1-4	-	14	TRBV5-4	TGTGCCAGCAGCTTGGGAGAAGCTAATGAAAAACTGTTTTTT	CASSLGEANEKLFF
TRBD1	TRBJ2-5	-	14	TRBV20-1	TGCAGTGCTAGCGGTGGGGGACAGACAGAGACCCAGTACTTC	CSASGGGQTETQYF
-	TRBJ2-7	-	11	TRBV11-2	TGTGCCAGCAGCTTTCACAACGAGCAGTACTTC	CASSFHNEQYF
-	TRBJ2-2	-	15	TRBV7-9	TGTGCCACCTCAACGGCGGGGTTCGGATCGGGGGAGCTGTTTTTT	CATSTAGFGSGELFF
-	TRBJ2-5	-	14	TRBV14	TGTGCCAGCAGCCGATACAGGGAAAAGGAGACCCAGTACTTC	CASSRYREKETQYF